The 17 T cell receptor beta chains below all came from one sample that was sequenced in a study of T cell repertoires in cytomegalovirus infection. TCRdb re-derived calls from the reads in MiXCR, one entry per CDR3 protein. The sample consists of approximately 590,000 distinct CDR3 sequences, 40% of them appearing once. No antigen has been identified for these receptors. Sample: cultured PBMCs, taken from culture after CMV antigen stimulation. These receptors all stem from a human donor in good health (CMV status not recorded). Some clones in this sample may be carry-over from other donors' samples.

This clonotype was seen a few times. CDR3 nucleotide sequence: TGTGCCAGCAGCCCCGAGATTAATGAAAAACTGTTTTTT. As protein: CASSPEINEKLFF. The rearrangement links TRBV7-2 to TRBJ1-4; D unresolved. The germline V gene has CDR1 SGHTA and CDR2 FQGNSA. The CDR3 runs to 13 residues. Trimming removed 5 bases at V and 4 bases at J, with 8 bases between.

The chain joins TRBV7-8 to TRBJ2-3; 14 bases map to TRBD2. Trimming at V came to 5 bases and at J to 6 bases, leaving 7 bases not matched to a gene. The CDR3 loop spans 16 amino acids. Germline V gene lookup returns CDR1 SGHVS and CDR2 FQNEAQ. The CDR3 region is CASSPTSGGARDTQYF. In DNA, the CDR3 is TGTGCCAGCAGCCCGACTAGCGGGGGGGCGAGGGATACGCAGTATTTT.

This clonotype was observed a few times. This rearrangement joins TRBV12-3 or TRBV12-4 to TRBJ2-1; 9 bases match TRBD2. V dropped 2 bases and J dropped 9; count of bases not matched to a gene: 11. The CDR3 contains 16 residues. Here the CDR3 DNA reads TGTGCCAGCAGTTTATGGGTTAGCGGGAGCACGGTTGAGCAGTTCTTC. Its protein is CASSLWVSGSTVEQFF.

This chain joins TRBV20-1 and TRBJ2-5; tentative D call: TRBD2 (8 bases). V was clipped by 1 base and J by 2 bases, with 17 bases between them. The CDR3 is made up of 16 amino acids. Germline V CDR1 and CDR2: DFQATT, SNEGSKA (reference sequence). This CDR3 is CSARGAGGRGQETQYF. The CDR3, as DNA: TGCAGTGCTAGAGGCGCGGGAGGCAGGGGGCAAGAGACCCAGTACTTC.

There are a few counts of this clonotype. The chain uses TRBV7-2 and TRBJ2-5; possibly TRBD2 for D (6 bases). Trimming took 5 bases from V and 5 from J, leaving 18 bases between them. CDR3 length: 15 amino acids. The germline CDR1 and CDR2 sequences are SGHTA and FQGNSA. The CDR3: CASSPPEAGRETQYF. The CDR3, as DNA: TGTGCCAGCAGCCCCCCAGAGGCGGGAAGGGAGACCCAGTACTTC.

The chain couples TRBV2 to TRBJ2-5; 11 bases line up with TRBD2. The ends lost 9 bases at V and 5 bases at J; junction bases unmatched: 11. The CDR3 runs 15 residues. Germline V lookup: CDR1 SNHLY, CDR2 FYNNEI. This CDR3 reads CASHSGGLAAETQYF. The CDR3 coding sequence is TGTGCCAGTCACTCGGGGGGACTAGCGGCGGAGACCCAGTACTTC.

The CDR3 sequence is CASSQWWGRYEQYF. The CDR3 DNA reads TGTGCCAGCAGCCAATGGTGGGGAAGGTACGAGCAGTACTTC. The rearrangement joins TRBV14 to TRBJ2-7; no reliable D call. Germline V gene lookup returns CDR1 SGHDN and CDR2 FVKESK. V shed 2 bases and J shed 4 bases, with 12 bases lying between them. CDR3 length equals 14 residues. Full variable domain (rest looked up from reference TRBV14 and TRBJ2-7): EAGVTQFPSHSVIEKGQTVTLRCDPISGHDNLYWYRRVMGKEIKFLLHFVKESKQDESGMPNNRFLAERTGGTYSTLKVQPAELEDSGVYFCASSQWWGRYEQYFGPGTRLTVT.

Only a few counts were recorded for this clonotype. This chain joins TRBV7-6 and TRBJ1-2, with D perhaps matching TRBD1 (5 bases). V was cut by 5 bases and J by 0 bases, with 13 bases left in between. This CDR3 region has 15 residues. Germline assignment: CDR1 SGHVS and CDR2 FNYEAQ. CDR3 protein: CASSRPDRANYGYTF. The CDR3 nucleotides are TGTGCCAGCAGCCGACCCGACAGAGCTAACTATGGCTACACCTTC. Full variable domain (rest looked up from reference TRBV7-6 and TRBJ1-2): GAGVSQSPRYKVTKRGQDVALRCDPISGHVSLYWYRQALGQGPEFLTYFNYEAQQDKSGLPNDRFSAERPEGSISTLTIQRTEQRDSAMYRCASSRPDRANYGYTFGSGTRLTVV.

The chain recombines TRBV7-9 with TRBJ2-1; D tentatively fits TRBD1 or TRBD2 (5 bases each). Between the trimmed V and J ends, which lost 5 bases and 4 bases, there was a span of 15 bases. The CDR3 extends over 15 amino acids. Germline assignment: CDR1 SEHNR and CDR2 FQNEAQ (reference sequence). The CDR3: CASSVTGTDYNEQFF. The CDR3 DNA is TGTGCCAGCAGCGTAACCGGGACGGATTACAATGAGCAGTTCTTC.

The V and J genes are TRBV6-2 or TRBV6-3 and TRBJ2-2; a possible D gene is TRBD2 (5 bases). The CDR3 extends over 14 amino acids. Germline loops: CDR1 MNHEY, CDR2 SVGEGT. Trimming took off 7 bases at V and 0 bases at J, with 9 bases between the two ends. CDR3 sequence (DNA): TGTGCCAGCAACGGAGGTTCGAACACCGGGGAGCTGTTTTTT. It encodes CASNGGSNTGELFF.

This clonotype has just a few counts. The chain employs TRBV2 and TRBJ2-5, with no clear D. In germline, CDR1 is SNHLY, CDR2 FYNNEI. The CDR3 covers 12 residues. V was trimmed by 7 bases and J by 4 bases, leaving 10 bases between them. The chain's CDR3 is CASKDPGETQYF. In DNA, the CDR3 is TGTGCCAGCAAGGACCCCGGAGAGACCCAGTACTTC.

The chain carries TRBV7-2 and TRBJ1-2; no firm D call. This CDR3 comprises 13 residues. Germline CDR1 and CDR2: SGHTA and FQGNSA. Trimming pared 1 base from V and 7 bases from J, leaving 10 bases between. This chain's CDR3 is CASSLVNPPGYTF. CDR3 coding DNA: TGTGCCAGCAGCTTAGTTAATCCCCCTGGCTACACCTTC.

This clonotype has more than one count but fewer than ten. The V call is TRBV7-2, the J call TRBJ2-7; D may be TRBD1 (7 bases). There are 15 residues in the CDR3. Germline V gene lookup returns CDR1 SGHTA and CDR2 FQGNSA. V lost 7 bases to trimming and J lost 2 bases, with 18 bases between them. The CDR3 DNA reads TGTGCCAGCACCAAAGACAGGGCGGGAACCTACGAGCAGTACTTC. It specifies CASTKDRAGTYEQYF.

This chain links TRBV20-1 with TRBJ2-4, with 14 bases lining up with TRBD2. The trim removed 0 bases at V and 0 bases at J, leaving 7 bases unmatched. Germline V gene lookup returns CDR1 DFQATT and CDR2 SNEGSKA (reference sequence). The CDR3 sequence is 19 residues long. The CDR3 here is CSAREPGLAGDRAKNIQYF. CDR3 sequence (DNA): TGCAGTGCTAGAGAACCGGGACTAGCGGGGGATAGAGCCAAAAACATTCAGTACTTC.

This clonotype was observed a handful of times. J is TRBJ1-1 and V is TRBV12-3 or TRBV12-4; D not resolved. The CDR3 loop spans 14 amino acids. The V and J ends lost 2 bases and 8 bases respectively, with 15 bases between them. CDR3: CASSLLSDVKEAFF. Written as DNA, the CDR3 is TGTGCCAGCAGTTTATTATCGGACGTAAAAGAAGCTTTCTTT.

This clonotype was seen only a few times. The CDR3: CASSRGQLNEKLFF. CDR3 DNA sequence: TGTGCCAGCAGCCGGGGACAGCTTAATGAAAAACTGTTTTTT. The chain joins TRBV7-4 to TRBJ1-4; 7 bases fit TRBD1. V shed 5 bases, J shed 4 bases, and the junction held 4 bases outside the gene matches. The CDR3 covers 14 residues. Germline CDR1 reads SGHVT; CDR2 reads SQSDAQ.

This chain links TRBV7-9 with TRBJ1-6; D is unresolved. Germline V lookup: CDR1 SEHNR, CDR2 FQNEAQ (reference sequence). With 1 base removed from V and 4 bases from J, the gap between germline ends came to 5 bases. CDR3 length equals 14 residues. The CDR3 DNA reads as TGTGCCAGCAGCTTAGACGGGTATAATTCACCCCTCCACTTT. This translates into CASSLDGYNSPLHF.